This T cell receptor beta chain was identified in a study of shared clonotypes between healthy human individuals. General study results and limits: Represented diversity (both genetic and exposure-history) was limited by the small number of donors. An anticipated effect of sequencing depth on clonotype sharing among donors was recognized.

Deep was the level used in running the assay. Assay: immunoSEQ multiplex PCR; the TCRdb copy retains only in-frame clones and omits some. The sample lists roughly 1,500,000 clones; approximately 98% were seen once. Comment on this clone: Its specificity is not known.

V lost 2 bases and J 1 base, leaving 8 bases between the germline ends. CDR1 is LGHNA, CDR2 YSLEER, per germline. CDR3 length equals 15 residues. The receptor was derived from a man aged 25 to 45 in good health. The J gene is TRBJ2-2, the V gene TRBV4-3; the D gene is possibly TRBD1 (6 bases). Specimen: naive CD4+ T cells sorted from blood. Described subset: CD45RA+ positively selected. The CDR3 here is CASSQTGLNTGELFF. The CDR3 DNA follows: TGCGCCAGCAGCCAAACAGGGCTGAACACCGGGGAGCTGTTTTTT.